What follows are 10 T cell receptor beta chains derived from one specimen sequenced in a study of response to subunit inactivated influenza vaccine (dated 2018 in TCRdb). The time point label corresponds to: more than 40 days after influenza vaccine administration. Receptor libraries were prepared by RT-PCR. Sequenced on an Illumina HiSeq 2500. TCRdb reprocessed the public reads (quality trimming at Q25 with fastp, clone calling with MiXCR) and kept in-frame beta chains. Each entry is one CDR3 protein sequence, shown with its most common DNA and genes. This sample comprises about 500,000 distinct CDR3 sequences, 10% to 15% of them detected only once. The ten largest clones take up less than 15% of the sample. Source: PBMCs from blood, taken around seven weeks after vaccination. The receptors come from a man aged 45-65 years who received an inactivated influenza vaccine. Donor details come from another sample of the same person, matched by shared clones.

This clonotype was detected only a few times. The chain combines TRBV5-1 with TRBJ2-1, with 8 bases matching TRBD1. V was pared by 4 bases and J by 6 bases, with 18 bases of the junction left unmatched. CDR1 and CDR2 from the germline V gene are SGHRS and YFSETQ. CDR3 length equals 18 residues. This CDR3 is CASSPLGFAGGAGNEQFF. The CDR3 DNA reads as TGCGCCAGCAGCCCCCTCGGGTTTGCAGGGGGCGCAGGCAATGAGCAGTTCTTC.

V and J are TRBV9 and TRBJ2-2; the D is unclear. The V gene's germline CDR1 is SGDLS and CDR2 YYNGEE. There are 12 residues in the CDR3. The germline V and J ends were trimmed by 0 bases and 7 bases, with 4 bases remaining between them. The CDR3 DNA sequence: TGTGCCAGCAGCGTAGAACGCGGGGAGCTGTTTTTT. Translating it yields CASSVERGELFF. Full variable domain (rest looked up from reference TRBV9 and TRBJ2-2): DSGVTQTPKHLITATGQRVTLRCSPRSGDLSVYWYQQSLDQGLQFLIQYYNGEERAKGNILERFSAQQFPDLHSELNLSSLELGDSALYFCASSVERGELFFGEGSRLTVL.

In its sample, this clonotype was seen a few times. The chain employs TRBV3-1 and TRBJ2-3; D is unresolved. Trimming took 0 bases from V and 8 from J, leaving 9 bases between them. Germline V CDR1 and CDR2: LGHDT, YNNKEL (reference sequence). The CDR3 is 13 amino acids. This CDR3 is CASSQDPTSTQYF. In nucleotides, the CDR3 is TGTGCCAGCAGCCAAGATCCGACGAGTACGCAGTATTTT.

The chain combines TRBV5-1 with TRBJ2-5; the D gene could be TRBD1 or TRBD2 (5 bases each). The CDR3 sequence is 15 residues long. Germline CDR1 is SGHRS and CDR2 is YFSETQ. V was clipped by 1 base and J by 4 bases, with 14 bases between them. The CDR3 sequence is CASSLNEAGRETQYF. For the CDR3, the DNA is TGCGCCAGCAGCTTGAATGAAGCAGGGAGAGAGACCCAGTACTTC.

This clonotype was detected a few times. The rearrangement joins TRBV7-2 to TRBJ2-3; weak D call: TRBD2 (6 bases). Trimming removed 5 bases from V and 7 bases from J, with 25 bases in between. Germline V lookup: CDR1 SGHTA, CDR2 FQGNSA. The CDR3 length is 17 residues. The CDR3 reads CASSRPSSVGWDYTQYF. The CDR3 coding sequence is TGTGCCAGCAGCCGCCCATCTAGCGTGGGGTGGGATTATACGCAGTATTTT.

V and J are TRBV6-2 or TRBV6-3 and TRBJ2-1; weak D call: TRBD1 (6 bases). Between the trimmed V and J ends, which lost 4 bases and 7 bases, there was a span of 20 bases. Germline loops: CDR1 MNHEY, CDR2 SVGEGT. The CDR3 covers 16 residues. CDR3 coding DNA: TGTGCCAGCAGTTCCCCGGGACCTTCCCAGGGGAATGAGCAGTTCTTC. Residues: CASSSPGPSQGNEQFF.

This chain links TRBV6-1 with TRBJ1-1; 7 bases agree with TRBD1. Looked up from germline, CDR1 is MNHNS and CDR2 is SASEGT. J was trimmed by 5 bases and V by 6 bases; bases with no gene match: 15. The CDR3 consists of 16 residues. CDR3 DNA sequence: TGTGCCAGCAGCCCCGGGACAGCCCCTTTAGGAACTGAAGCTTTCTTT. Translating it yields CASSPGTAPLGTEAFF.

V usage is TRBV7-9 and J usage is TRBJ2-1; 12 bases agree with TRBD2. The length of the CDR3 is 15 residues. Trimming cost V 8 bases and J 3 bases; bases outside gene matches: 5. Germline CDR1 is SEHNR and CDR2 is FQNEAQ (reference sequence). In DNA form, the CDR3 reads TGTGCCAGCCAAGAACTAGCGGGGGGCTACAATGAGCAGTTCTTC. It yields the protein CASQELAGGYNEQFF.

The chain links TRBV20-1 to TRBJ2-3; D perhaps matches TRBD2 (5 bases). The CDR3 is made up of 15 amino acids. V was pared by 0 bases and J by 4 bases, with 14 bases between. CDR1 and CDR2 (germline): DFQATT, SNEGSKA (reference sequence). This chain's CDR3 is CSARDGGISADTQYF. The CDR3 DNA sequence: TGCAGTGCTAGAGATGGAGGTATTTCCGCAGATACGCAGTATTTT.

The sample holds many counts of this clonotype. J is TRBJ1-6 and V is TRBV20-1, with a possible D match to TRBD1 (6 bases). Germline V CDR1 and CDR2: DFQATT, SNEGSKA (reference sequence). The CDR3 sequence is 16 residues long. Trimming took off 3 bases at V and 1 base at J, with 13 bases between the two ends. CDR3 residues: CSASKGGVSYNSPLHF. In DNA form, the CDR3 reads TGCAGTGCTAGTAAGGGGGGGGTGTCCTATAATTCACCCCTCCACTTT.